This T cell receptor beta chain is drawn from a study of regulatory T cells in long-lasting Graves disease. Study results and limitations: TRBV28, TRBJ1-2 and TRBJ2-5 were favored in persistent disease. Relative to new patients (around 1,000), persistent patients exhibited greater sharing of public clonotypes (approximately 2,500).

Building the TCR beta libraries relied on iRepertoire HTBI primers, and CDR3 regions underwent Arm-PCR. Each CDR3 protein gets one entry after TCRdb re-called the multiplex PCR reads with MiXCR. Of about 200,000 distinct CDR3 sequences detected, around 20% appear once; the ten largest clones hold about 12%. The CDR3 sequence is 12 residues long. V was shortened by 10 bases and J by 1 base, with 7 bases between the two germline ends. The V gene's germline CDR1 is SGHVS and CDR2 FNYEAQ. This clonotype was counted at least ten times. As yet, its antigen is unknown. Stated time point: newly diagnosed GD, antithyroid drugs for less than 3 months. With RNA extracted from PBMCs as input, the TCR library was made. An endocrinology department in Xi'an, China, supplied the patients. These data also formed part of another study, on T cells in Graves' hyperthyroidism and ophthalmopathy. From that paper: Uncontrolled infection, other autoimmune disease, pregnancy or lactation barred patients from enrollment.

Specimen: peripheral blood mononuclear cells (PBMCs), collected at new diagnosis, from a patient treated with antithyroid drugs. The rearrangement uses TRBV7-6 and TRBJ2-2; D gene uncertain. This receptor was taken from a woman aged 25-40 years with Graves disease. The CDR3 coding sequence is TGTGCCACCAAGGGGAACACCGGGGAGCTGTTTTTT. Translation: CATKGNTGELFF.